Each of the 29 T cell receptor beta chains below was sequenced from the same sample in a study of identical twins. TCRdb called the 5' RACE reads again in MiXCR, with one record for every CDR3 protein. Among 400,000 to 500,000 distinct CDR3 sequences listed, around 20% were seen once. The sample consisted of naive T cells sorted from blood. The receptor set was obtained from a man aged 50-60 years in good health.

This clonotype was detected a few times. The gene calls are TRBV6-1 and TRBJ2-7; possibly TRBD1 or TRBD2 for D (6 bases each). Germline lookup yields CDR1 MNHNS and CDR2 SASEGT. The V end lost 0 bases, the J end lost 2 bases, and 23 bases lay between the germline ends. There are 19 residues in the CDR3. The CDR3 DNA reads as TGTGCCAGCAGTGAAGCGCTAAAGAGGGGGGCAGGGCAGACCTACGAGCAGTACTTC. Translating gives CASSEALKRGAGQTYEQYF.

In its sample, this clonotype was seen a few times. The rearrangement links TRBV2 to TRBJ2-7; D may be TRBD2 (5 bases). Trimming removed 6 bases from V and 0 bases from J, with 15 bases in between. Germline lookup yields CDR1 SNHLY and CDR2 FYNNEI. The CDR3 runs to 15 residues. As DNA, the CDR3 is TGTGCCAGCAGGCCGGGGTCCACTGCCTCCTACGAGCAGTACTTC. It encodes CASRPGSTASYEQYF.

This clonotype has just a few counts. The chain links TRBV12-3 or TRBV12-4 to TRBJ1-5; D is unclear. The CDR3 runs to 14 residues. Trimming took 3 bases from V and 0 from J, leaving 6 bases between them. As DNA, the CDR3 is TGTGCCAGCAGTTTCTTAGATAGCAATCAGCCCCAGCATTTT. Translated: CASSFLDSNQPQHF.

In nucleotides, the CDR3 is TGTGCCGCCCGGGAGTTGGAAAATTCACCCCTCCACTTT. Translation gives CAARELENSPLHF. V usage is TRBV28 and J usage is TRBJ1-6; unclear D gene. V was shortened by 11 bases and J by 7 bases, with 15 bases between the two germline ends. CDR1 and CDR2 (germline): MDHEN, SYDVKM. CDR3 length: 13 amino acids.

This chain uses TRBV23-1 with TRBJ2-3; TRBD1 aligns across 9 bases. TRBV23-1 is an open reading frame whose function is uncertain. The CDR3 runs 15 residues. V lost 4 bases to trimming and J lost 6 bases; unmatched junction nucleotides: 8. Here the CDR3 reads CASSLGTGSKDTQYF. CDR3 DNA sequence: TGCGCCAGCAGTCTTGGGACAGGGAGTAAGGATACGCAGTATTTT.

This clonotype was counted only a few times. The gene calls are TRBV7-2 and TRBJ2-7; TRBD2 is a possible D gene (7 bases). Germline CDR1 is SGHTA and CDR2 is FQGNSA. Trimming pared 0 bases from V and 6 bases from J, leaving 15 bases between. The CDR3 loop spans 15 amino acids. CDR3 DNA sequence: TGTGCCAGCAGCTTAGCGACGGGGGGCTCCCTCGAGCAGTACTTC. It codes for CASSLATGGSLEQYF.

The rearrangement links TRBV18 to TRBJ2-5; 14 bases match TRBD2. This CDR3 has 15 residues. The junction had 2 bases not matched to a gene; V was cut back by 6 bases and J by 2 bases. Germline CDR1 is KGHSH and CDR2 is LQKENI. The CDR3 region is CASSGLAGGQETQYF. As DNA, the CDR3 is TGTGCCAGCTCCGGACTAGCGGGGGGTCAAGAGACCCAGTACTTC.

The genes are TRBV12-3 or TRBV12-4 and TRBJ1-1, with 10 bases fitting TRBD1. There are 13 residues in the CDR3. The junction had 4 bases not matched to a gene; V was cut back by 6 bases and J by 6 bases. The CDR3 protein is CASRGGQGAEAFF. For the CDR3, the DNA is TGTGCCAGCAGGGGTGGACAGGGGGCTGAAGCTTTCTTT.

The sample holds a few counts of this clonotype. V and J are TRBV7-6 and TRBJ2-7; 7 bases map to TRBD2. V was pared by 2 bases and J by 4 bases, with 5 bases of the junction left unmatched. Germline-derived CDR1 and CDR2 are SGHVS and FNYEAQ. The CDR3 consists of 14 residues. The CDR3 region is CASSLTGTIYEQYF. In DNA, the CDR3 is TGTGCCAGCAGCTTAACCGGGACTATATACGAGCAGTACTTC.

This clonotype was found many times. The chain combines TRBV20-1 with TRBJ2-1, with TRBD2 as a possible D gene (6 bases). V lost 1 base, J lost 1 base, and 11 bases lay in between. This CDR3 has 15 amino acids. Germline-derived CDR1 and CDR2 are DFQATT and SNEGSKA (reference sequence). CDR3 residues: CSARARLESYNEQFF. In DNA, the CDR3 is TGCAGTGCTAGAGCCCGACTAGAGTCCTACAATGAGCAGTTCTTC.

The CDR3 loop reads CSASRSGSNTDTQYF. CDR3 nucleotides: TGCAGTGCTAGCCGTAGCGGGAGTAACACAGATACGCAGTATTTT. The chain couples TRBV20-1 to TRBJ2-3; 9 nucleotides agree with TRBD2. CDR1 and CDR2 from the germline V gene are DFQATT and SNEGSKA (reference sequence). The CDR3 sequence is 15 residues long. V was clipped by 3 bases and J by 2 bases; unmatched bases: 6.

This clonotype came up many times. The chain has TRBV6-5 and TRBJ1-2; D is unresolved. V lost 0 bases and J 5 bases, leaving 22 bases between the germline ends. The CDR3 totals 18 residues. Germline V gene data show CDR1 as MNHEY and CDR2 as SVGAGI. The CDR3 protein is CASSYSTGPRRPSYGYTF. For the CDR3, the DNA is TGTGCCAGCAGTTACTCGACTGGGCCAAGACGGCCCAGTTATGGCTACACCTTC.

The chain has TRBV6-2 or TRBV6-3 and TRBJ1-1, with D possibly TRBD1 on 5 matching bases. The CDR3 loop spans 13 amino acids. V was cut by 5 bases and J by 4 bases, with 11 bases left in between. Germline CDR1 MNHEY, CDR2 SVGEGT. CDR3 amino acids: CASSPGKSTEAFF. CDR3 nucleotide sequence: TGTGCCAGCAGTCCAGGGAAATCCACTGAAGCTTTCTTT.

The chain uses TRBV2 and TRBJ2-7; unclear D gene. CDR3 length equals 17 residues. Trimming left V 0 bases short and J 1 base short, with 16 bases between. Germline V gene data show CDR1 as SNHLY and CDR2 as FYNNEI. CDR3 loop: CASSEALSRGGSYEQYF. Written as DNA, the CDR3 is TGTGCCAGCAGTGAAGCGCTTTCGCGCGGTGGATCCTACGAGCAGTACTTC.

J is TRBJ2-3 and V is TRBV7-9; D is possibly TRBD2 (6 bases). The CDR3 extends over 11 amino acids. Germline V CDR1 and CDR2: SEHNR, FQNEAQ (reference sequence). V was pared by 7 bases and J by 15 bases, with 17 bases between. CDR3: CASMGGVTAYF. CDR3 coding DNA: TGTGCCAGCATGGGCGGGGTTACCGCATATTTT. Full variable domain (outside the CDR3, taken from reference TRBV7-9 and TRBJ2-3): DTGVSQNPRHKITKRGQNVTFRCDPISEHNRLYWYRQTLGQGPEFLTYFQNEAQLEKSRLLSDRFSAERPKGSFSTLEIQRTEQGDSAMYLCASMGGVTAYFGPGTRLTVL.

There are a few counts of this clonotype. The CDR3 DNA reads as TGCGCCAGCAGCTTGGCTGCAACAGATACGCAGTATTTT. Translated, it gives CASSLAATDTQYF. The chain joins TRBV5-1 to TRBJ2-3; D unclear. Germline V gene lookup returns CDR1 SGHRS and CDR2 YFSETQ. V was shortened by 0 bases and J by 3 bases, with 5 bases between the two germline ends. The CDR3 totals 13 residues.

This clonotype has at least ten counts. The genes are TRBV29-1 and TRBJ2-7, with 7 bases lining up with TRBD1. V trimming: 7 bases; J trimming: 6 bases; junction bases outside the gene matches: 12. Germline CDR1 reads SQVTM; CDR2 reads ANQGSEA. The CDR3 has 13 amino acids. The DNA of the CDR3 is TGCAGCGCTAAAATTGCCTACAGGGGCGAGCAGTACTTC. Translating gives CSAKIAYRGEQYF.

This chain uses TRBV6-1 with TRBJ2-2, with TRBD1 identical over 8 bases. Looked up from germline, CDR1 is MNHNS and CDR2 is SASEGT. The CDR3 is 17 residues long. Trimming removed 6 bases from V and 0 bases from J; junction bases left unmatched: 9. CDR3 DNA sequence: TGTGCCAGCAGACGGACAGGGCCCCTACCGAACACCGGGGAGCTGTTTTTT. It encodes CASRRTGPLPNTGELFF.

This clonotype was counted only a few times. The chain has TRBV28 and TRBJ2-3; 11 bases are a match to TRBD2. With V trimmed by 2 bases and J by 4 bases, 2 bases remained unmatched. This CDR3 comprises 15 residues. The V gene's germline CDR1 is MDHEN and CDR2 SYDVKM. The CDR3 reads CASSLELAGADTQYF. The CDR3 DNA follows: TGTGCCAGCAGTTTAGAACTAGCGGGAGCAGATACGCAGTATTTT.

There are many counts of this clonotype. V is TRBV5-1 and J is TRBJ2-7; 8 bases fit TRBD1. Germline CDR1 reads SGHRS; CDR2 reads YFSETQ. The CDR3 is 14 amino acids. With 0 bases clipped from V and 3 bases from J, the junction kept 2 bases outside the gene matches. Here the CDR3 reads CASSLGGQGYEQYF. Written as DNA, the CDR3 is TGCGCCAGCAGCTTGGGTGGACAGGGCTACGAGCAGTACTTC.

The V call is TRBV10-3, the J call TRBJ2-5; 8 nucleotides match TRBD1. V gave up 6 bases and J gave up 3 bases; unmatched junction bases: 6. CDR3 length: 14 amino acids. Looked up from germline, CDR1 is ENHRY and CDR2 is SYGVKD. CDR3 amino acids: CAISKQGGEETQYF. Here the CDR3 DNA reads TGTGCCATCAGCAAACAGGGGGGAGAAGAGACCCAGTACTTC.

This clonotype was observed a few times. This chain joins TRBV5-1 and TRBJ1-1; TRBD1 matches 10 bases. V lost 2 bases and J lost 6; bases outside the gene matches: 7. Germline values: CDR1 SGHRS, CDR2 YFSETQ. The CDR3 totals 15 residues. CDR3 coding DNA: TGCGCCAGCAGCTTCCGACAGGGGGCTTCGGCTGAAGCTTTCTTT. It encodes CASSFRQGASAEAFF. Supplemented by reference TRBV5-1 and TRBJ1-1, the full variable domain reads KAGVTQTPRYLIKTRGQQVTLSCSPISGHRSVSWYQQTPGQGLQFLFEYFSETQRNKGNFPGRFSGRQFSNSRSEMNVSTLELGDSALYLCASSFRQGASAEAFFGQGTRLTVV.

This chain connects TRBV5-6 to TRBJ1-1, with D possibly TRBD1 on 6 matching bases. The CDR3 runs 16 residues. Germline lookup yields CDR1 SGHDT and CDR2 YYEEEE. V lost 1 base to trimming and J lost 1 base, with 14 bases between them. The CDR3 DNA reads as TGTGCCAGCAGCTTGCTAACCCAAGGGGGGAACACTGAAGCTTTCTTT. Translating gives CASSLLTQGGNTEAFF.

This clonotype was recorded many times. The V call is TRBV11-2, the J call TRBJ1-6; D call uncertain. V shed 4 bases and J shed 14 bases, with 12 bases lying between them. This CDR3 is 12 amino acids long. Looked up from germline, CDR1 is SGHAT and CDR2 is FQNNGV. CDR3 region: CASSSLKIALHF. The CDR3 nucleotides read TGTGCCAGCAGCTCTCTTAAGATCGCCCTCCACTTT.

The chain is built from TRBV28 and TRBJ2-1, with a tentative D call TRBD1 (6 bases). The CDR3 spans 16 residues. Per the germline V gene, CDR1 is MDHEN and CDR2 is SYDVKM. Deletions cut 6 bases from V and 6 bases from J, with 21 bases between. The CDR3 reads CASRPSKTGFVNEQFF. Written as DNA, the CDR3 is TGTGCCAGCAGACCTTCGAAGACAGGTTTCGTCAATGAGCAGTTCTTC. The whole variable domain, filled in from reference TRBV28 and TRBJ2-1, reads DVKVTQSSRYLVKRTGEKVFLECVQDMDHENMFWYRQDPGLGLRLIYFSYDVKMKEKGDIPEGYSVSREKKERFSLILESASTNQTSMYLCASRPSKTGFVNEQFFGPGTRLTVL.

The V and J genes are TRBV7-3 and TRBJ2-3, with D uncertain. The V gene lost 6 bases and the J gene lost 4 bases, with 11 bases spanning the gap. The germline V gene encodes CDR1 SGHTA and CDR2 FQGTGA. The CDR3 length is 13 residues. CDR3 protein: CASSPYYSDTQYF. CDR3 bases: TGTGCCAGCAGTCCGTATTATTCAGATACGCAGTATTTT. The whole variable domain, remainder taken from reference TRBV7-3 and TRBJ2-3, is GAGVSQTPSNKVTEKGKYVELRCDPISGHTALYWYRQSLGQGPEFLIYFQGTGAADDSGLPNDRFFAVRPEGSVSTLKIQRTERGDSAVYLCASSPYYSDTQYFGPGTRLTVL.

A few counts support this clonotype. In DNA form, the CDR3 reads TGCAGTGCTAGAACGTCGGGCCTTAGCAATCAGCCCCAGCATTTT. Its protein product is CSARTSGLSNQPQHF. The J gene is TRBJ1-5, the V gene TRBV20-1; D not certain. V lost 2 bases, J lost 0 bases, and 11 bases lay in between. The V gene's germline CDR1 is DFQATT and CDR2 SNEGSKA (reference sequence). This CDR3 spans 15 amino acids.

The J gene is TRBJ1-6, the V gene TRBV4-3; no reliable D call. In germline, CDR1 is LGHNA, CDR2 YSLEER. The CDR3 has 15 amino acids. Trimming pared 1 base from V and 13 bases from J, leaving 17 bases between. The CDR3 here is CASSQALGPAGPLHF. In DNA, the CDR3 is TGCGCCAGCAGCCAAGCCTTGGGCCCTGCCGGGCCCCTCCACTTT.

This chain's CDR3 is CASSPPQGNHNYGYTF. DNA for the CDR3: TGTGCCAGCAGCCCCCCACAGGGTAACCATAACTATGGCTACACCTTC. The V and J genes are TRBV7-9 and TRBJ1-2, with D possibly matching TRBD1 (6 bases). The V gene lost 5 bases and the J gene lost 1 base, with 17 bases spanning the gap. Germline values: CDR1 SEHNR, CDR2 FQNEAQ (reference sequence). This CDR3 region has 16 residues.